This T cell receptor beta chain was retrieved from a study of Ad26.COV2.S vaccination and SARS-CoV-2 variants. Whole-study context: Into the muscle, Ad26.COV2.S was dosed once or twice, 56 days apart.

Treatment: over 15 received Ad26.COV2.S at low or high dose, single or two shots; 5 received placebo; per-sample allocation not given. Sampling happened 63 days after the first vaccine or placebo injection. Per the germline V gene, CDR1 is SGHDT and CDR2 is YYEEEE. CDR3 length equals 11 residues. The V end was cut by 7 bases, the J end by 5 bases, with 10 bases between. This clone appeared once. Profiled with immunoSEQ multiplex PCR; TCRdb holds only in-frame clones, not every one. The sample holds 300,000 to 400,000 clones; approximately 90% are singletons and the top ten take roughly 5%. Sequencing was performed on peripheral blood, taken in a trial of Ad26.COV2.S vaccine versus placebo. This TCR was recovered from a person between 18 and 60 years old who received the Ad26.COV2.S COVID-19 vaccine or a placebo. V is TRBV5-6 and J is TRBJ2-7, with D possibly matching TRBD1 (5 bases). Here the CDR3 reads CASGSGNEQYF. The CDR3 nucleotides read TGTGCCAGCGGCTCAGGGAACGAGCAGTACTTC.